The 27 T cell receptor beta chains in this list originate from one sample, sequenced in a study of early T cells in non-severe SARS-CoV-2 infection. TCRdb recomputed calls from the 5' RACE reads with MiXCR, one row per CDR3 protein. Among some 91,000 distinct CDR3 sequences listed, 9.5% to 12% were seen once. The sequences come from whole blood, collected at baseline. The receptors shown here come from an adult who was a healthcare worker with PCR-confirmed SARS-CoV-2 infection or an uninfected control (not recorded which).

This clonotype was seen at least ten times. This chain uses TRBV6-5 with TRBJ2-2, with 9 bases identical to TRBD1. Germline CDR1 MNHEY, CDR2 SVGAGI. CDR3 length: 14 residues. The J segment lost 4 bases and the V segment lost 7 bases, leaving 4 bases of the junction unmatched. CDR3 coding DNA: TGTGCCAGCACGGGGACAGGGTCCACCGGGGAGCTGTTTTTT. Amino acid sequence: CASTGTGSTGELFF.

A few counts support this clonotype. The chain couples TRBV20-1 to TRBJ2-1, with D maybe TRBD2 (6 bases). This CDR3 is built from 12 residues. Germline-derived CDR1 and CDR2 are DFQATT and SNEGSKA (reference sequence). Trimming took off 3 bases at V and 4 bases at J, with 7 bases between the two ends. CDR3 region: CSASGSYNEQFF. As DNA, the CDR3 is TGCAGTGCTAGCGGGAGTTACAATGAGCAGTTCTTC.

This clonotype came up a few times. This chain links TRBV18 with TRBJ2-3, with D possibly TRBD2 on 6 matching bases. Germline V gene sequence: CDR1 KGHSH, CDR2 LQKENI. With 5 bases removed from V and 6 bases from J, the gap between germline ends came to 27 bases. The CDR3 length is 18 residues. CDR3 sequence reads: CASSRTGLATPIGDTQYF. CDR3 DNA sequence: TGTGCCAGCTCAAGAACCGGGCTAGCGACACCGATCGGGGATACGCAGTATTTT.

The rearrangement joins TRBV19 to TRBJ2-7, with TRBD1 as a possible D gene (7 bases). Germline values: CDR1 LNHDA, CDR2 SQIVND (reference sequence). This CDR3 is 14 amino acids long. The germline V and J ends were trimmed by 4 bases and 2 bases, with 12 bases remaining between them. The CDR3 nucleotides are TGTGCCAGTAGTAACGGCAGGGGGGCCTACGAGCAGTACTTC. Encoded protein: CASSNGRGAYEQYF.

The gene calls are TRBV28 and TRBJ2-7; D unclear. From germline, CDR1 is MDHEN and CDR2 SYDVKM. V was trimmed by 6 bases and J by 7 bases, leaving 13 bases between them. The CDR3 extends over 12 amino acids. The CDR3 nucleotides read TGTGCCAGCAGCGACCCTAGAAAGGAGCAGTACTTC. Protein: CASSDPRKEQYF.

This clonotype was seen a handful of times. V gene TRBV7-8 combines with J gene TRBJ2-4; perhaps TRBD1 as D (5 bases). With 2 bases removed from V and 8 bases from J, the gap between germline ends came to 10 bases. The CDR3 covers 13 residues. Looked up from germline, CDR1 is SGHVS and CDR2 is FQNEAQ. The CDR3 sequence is CASSLRDRDIQYF. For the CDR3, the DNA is TGTGCCAGCAGCTTAAGAGACAGAGACATTCAGTACTTC.

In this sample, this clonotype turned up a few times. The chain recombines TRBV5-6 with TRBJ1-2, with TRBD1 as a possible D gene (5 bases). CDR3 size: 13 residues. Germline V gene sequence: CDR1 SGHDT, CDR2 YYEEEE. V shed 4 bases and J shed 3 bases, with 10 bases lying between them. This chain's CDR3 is CASSRDGYYGYTF. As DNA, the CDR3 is TGTGCCAGCAGCCGGGACGGCTACTATGGCTACACCTTC.

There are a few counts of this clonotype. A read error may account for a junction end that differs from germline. The CDR3 region has the DNA TGTGCCAGTAGTGGCTGGACCGCCTCTGGCTACGAGCAGCACTTC. Translation gives CASSGWTASGYEQHF. V is TRBV19 and J is TRBJ2-7; no definite D call. The germline V gene encodes CDR1 LNHDA and CDR2 SQIVND (reference sequence). The CDR3 contains 15 residues.

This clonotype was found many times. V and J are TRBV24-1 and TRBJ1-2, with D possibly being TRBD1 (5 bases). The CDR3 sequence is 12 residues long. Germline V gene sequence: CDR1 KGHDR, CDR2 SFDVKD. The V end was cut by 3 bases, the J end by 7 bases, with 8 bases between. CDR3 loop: CATSDRGVGYTF. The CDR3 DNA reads TGTGCCACCAGTGATCGAGGGGTTGGCTACACCTTC.

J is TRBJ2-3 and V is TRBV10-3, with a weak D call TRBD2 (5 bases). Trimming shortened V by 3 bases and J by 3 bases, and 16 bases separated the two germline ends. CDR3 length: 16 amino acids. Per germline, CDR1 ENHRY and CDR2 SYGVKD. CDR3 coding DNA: TGTGCCATCAGTGATATCCGGAACGGAGGAACAGATACGCAGTATTTT. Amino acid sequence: CAISDIRNGGTDTQYF.

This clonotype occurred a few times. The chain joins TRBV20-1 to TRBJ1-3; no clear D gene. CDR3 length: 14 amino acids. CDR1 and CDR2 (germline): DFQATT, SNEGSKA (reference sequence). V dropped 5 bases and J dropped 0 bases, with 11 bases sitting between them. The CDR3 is CSAVQLNSGNTIYF. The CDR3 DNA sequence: TGCAGTGCTGTACAGCTAAACTCTGGAAACACCATATATTTT.

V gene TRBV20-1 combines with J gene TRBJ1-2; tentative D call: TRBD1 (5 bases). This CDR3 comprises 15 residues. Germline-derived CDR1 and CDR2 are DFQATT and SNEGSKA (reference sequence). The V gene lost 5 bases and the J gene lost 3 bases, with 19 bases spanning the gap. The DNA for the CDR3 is TGCAGTGCTCAAAATTTACTGCAGGGTCACTATGGCTACACCTTC. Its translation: CSAQNLLQGHYGYTF.

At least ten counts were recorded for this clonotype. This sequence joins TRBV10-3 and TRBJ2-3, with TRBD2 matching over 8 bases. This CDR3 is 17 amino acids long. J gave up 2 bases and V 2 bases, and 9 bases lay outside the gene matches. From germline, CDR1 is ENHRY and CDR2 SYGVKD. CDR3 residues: CAISEPTGTRFTDTQYF. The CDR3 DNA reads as TGTGCCATCAGTGAGCCAACTGGGACTAGGTTCACAGATACGCAGTATTTT.

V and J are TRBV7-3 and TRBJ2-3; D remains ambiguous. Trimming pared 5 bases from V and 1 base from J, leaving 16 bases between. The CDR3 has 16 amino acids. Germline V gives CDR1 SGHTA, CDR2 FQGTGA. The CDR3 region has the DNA TGTGCCAGCAGCCAAACCCCGGTGTACGGCACAGATACGCAGTATTTT. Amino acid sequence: CASSQTPVYGTDTQYF. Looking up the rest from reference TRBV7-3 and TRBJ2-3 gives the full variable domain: GAGVSQTPSNKVTEKGKYVELRCDPISGHTALYWYRQSLGQGPEFLIYFQGTGAADDSGLPNDRFFAVRPEGSVSTLKIQRTERGDSAVYLCASSQTPVYGTDTQYFGPGTRLTVL.

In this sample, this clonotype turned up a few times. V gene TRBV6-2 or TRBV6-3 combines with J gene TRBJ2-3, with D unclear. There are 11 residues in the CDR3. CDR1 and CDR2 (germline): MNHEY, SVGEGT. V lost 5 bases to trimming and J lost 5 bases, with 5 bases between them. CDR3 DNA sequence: TGTGCCAGCAGTACCCAAGATACGCAGTATTTT. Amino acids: CASSTQDTQYF.

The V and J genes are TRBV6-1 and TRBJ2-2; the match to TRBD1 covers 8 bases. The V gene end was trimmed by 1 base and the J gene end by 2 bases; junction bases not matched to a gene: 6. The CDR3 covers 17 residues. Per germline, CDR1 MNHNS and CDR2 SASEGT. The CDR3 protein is CASSEGWDRSNTGELFF. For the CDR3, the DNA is TGTGCCAGCAGTGAAGGATGGGACAGGAGTAACACCGGGGAGCTGTTTTTT.

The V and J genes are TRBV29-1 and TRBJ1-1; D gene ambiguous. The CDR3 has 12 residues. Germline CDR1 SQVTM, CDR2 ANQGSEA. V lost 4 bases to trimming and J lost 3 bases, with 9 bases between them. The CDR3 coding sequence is TGCAGCGTTGCGCCTAAGGACACTGAAGCTTTCTTT. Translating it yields CSVAPKDTEAFF. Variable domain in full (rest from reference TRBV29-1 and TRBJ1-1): SAVISQKPSRDICQRGTSLTIQCQVDSQVTMMFWYRQQPGQSLTLIATANQGSEATYESGFVIDKFPISRPNLTFSTLTVSNMSPEDSSIYLCSVAPKDTEAFFGQGTRLTVV.

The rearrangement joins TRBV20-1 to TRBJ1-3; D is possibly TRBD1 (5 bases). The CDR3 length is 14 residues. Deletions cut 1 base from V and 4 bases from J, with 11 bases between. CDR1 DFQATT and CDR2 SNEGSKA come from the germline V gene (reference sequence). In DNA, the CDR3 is TGCAGTGCTAGAGCCCCAGGGCCAGGAAACACCATATATTTT. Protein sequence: CSARAPGPGNTIYF.

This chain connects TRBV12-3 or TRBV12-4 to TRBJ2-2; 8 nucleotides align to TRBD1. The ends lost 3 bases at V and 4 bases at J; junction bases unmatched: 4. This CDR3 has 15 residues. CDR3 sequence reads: CASSFHRGSTGELFF. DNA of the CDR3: TGTGCCAGCAGTTTCCACAGGGGGAGCACCGGGGAGCTGTTTTTT.

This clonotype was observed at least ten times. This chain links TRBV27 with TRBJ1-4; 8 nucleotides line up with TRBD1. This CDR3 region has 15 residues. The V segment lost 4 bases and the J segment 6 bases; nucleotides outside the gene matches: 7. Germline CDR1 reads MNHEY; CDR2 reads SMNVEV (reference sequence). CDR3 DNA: TGTGCCAGCAGTTCCCAGGGGGCGGGGGATGAAAAACTGTTTTTT. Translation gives CASSSQGAGDEKLFF.

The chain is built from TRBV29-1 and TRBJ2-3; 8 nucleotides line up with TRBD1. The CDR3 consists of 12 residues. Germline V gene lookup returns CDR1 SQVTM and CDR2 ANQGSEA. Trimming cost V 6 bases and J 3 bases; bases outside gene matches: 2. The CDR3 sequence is CSVGQGTDTQYF. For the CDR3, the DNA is TGCAGCGTCGGACAGGGAACAGATACGCAGTATTTT.

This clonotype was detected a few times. CDR3 coding DNA: TGTGCCAGCAGCTTGGAAGGGGCCTCTTTATTCGGCTACACCTTC. Protein sequence: CASSLEGASLFGYTF. This rearrangement joins TRBV5-6 to TRBJ1-2; perhaps TRBD1 as D (5 bases). Trimming stripped 0 bases from V and 8 bases from J, with 17 bases between. The germline V gene encodes CDR1 SGHDT and CDR2 YYEEEE. CDR3 size: 15 residues.

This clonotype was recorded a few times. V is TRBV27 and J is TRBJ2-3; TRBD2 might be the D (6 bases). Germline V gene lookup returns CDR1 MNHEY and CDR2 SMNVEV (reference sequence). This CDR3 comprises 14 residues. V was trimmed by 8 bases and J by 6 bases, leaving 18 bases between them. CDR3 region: CASLSHRRGDTQYF. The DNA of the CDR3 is TGTGCCAGCCTTTCCCACAGGCGGGGTGATACGCAGTATTTT.

CDR3 coding DNA: TGTGCCAGCAGCTTGGAGTGGCAGGGCCGGAACACTGAAGCTTTCTTT. This translates into CASSLEWQGRNTEAFF. The chain couples TRBV5-6 to TRBJ1-1; perhaps TRBD1 as D (5 bases). The V gene's germline CDR1 is SGHDT and CDR2 YYEEEE. The CDR3 is made up of 16 amino acids. V lost 0 bases to trimming and J lost 1 base, with 13 bases between them.

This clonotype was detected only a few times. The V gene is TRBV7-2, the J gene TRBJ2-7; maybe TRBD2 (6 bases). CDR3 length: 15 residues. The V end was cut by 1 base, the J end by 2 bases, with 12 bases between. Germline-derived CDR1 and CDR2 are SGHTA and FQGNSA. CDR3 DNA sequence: TGTGCCAGCAGCTTAGGGCGGGGCGATACCTACGAGCAGTACTTC. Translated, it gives CASSLGRGDTYEQYF. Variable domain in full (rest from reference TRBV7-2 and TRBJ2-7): GAGVSQSPSNKVTEKGKDVELRCDPISGHTALYWYRQSLGQGLEFLIYFQGNSAPDKSGLPSDRFSAERTGGSVSTLTIQRTQQEDSAVYLCASSLGRGDTYEQYFGPGTRLTVT.

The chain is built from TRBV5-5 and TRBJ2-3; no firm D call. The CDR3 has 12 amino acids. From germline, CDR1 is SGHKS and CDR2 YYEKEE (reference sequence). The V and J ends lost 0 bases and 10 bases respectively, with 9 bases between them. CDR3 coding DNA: TGTGCCAGCAGCTTGGAACGGATTCCGCAGTATTTT. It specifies CASSLERIPQYF.

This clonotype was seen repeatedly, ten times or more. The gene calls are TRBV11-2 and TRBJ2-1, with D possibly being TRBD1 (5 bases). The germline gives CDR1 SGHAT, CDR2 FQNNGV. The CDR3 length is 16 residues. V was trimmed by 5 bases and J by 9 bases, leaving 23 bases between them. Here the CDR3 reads CASSAMQGTRDPEQFF. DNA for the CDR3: TGTGCCAGCAGCGCCATGCAGGGTACCAGGGATCCTGAGCAGTTCTTC.